The 8 T cell receptor beta chains in this list originate from one sample, sequenced in a study of T-cell memory formation after mild COVID-19. Via MiXCR, TCRdb re-called the 5' RACE reads, giving one row per CDR3 protein. The profile shows roughly 200,000 distinct CDR3 sequences, 9.5% of them singletons. The sequencing sample was made of PBMCs or a T cell subset sorted from them (not recorded which). Receptors originate from a man younger than 35 who had mild COVID-19 (a few samples of this study predate the infection). Cell type and time point are not known.

This clonotype has ten or more counts. V usage is TRBV11-2 and J usage is TRBJ2-3; 11 positions match TRBD2. The CDR3 has 20 residues. Trimming removed 3 bases from V and 0 bases from J; junction bases left unmatched: 14. Germline V gene sequence: CDR1 SGHAT, CDR2 FQNNGV. The CDR3 DNA follows: TGTGCCAGCAGCTTCCGCCTTTCACCGGGACTAGCGGAGAGCACAGATACGCAGTATTTT. Translation: CASSFRLSPGLAESTDTQYF.

This clonotype showed up just a few times. This chain uses TRBV7-2 with TRBJ2-1; perhaps TRBD2 as D (5 bases). Trimming took 1 base from V and 6 from J, leaving 10 bases between them. Germline V lookup: CDR1 SGHTA, CDR2 FQGNSA. CDR3 length: 14 residues. The DNA of the CDR3 is TGTGCCAGCAGCTTAGAGCGACTACCCAATGAGCAGTTCTTC. This encodes CASSLERLPNEQFF.

This clonotype was observed at least ten times. The V call is TRBV5-1, the J call TRBJ1-1; no clear D gene. Per germline, CDR1 SGHRS and CDR2 YFSETQ. CDR3 size: 14 residues. V lost 0 bases, J lost 4 bases, and 10 bases lay in between. The CDR3 nucleotides are TGCGCCAGCAGCTTGGACGATTGGGGCACTGAAGCTTTCTTT. This codes for CASSLDDWGTEAFF. The variable domain in full, with the rest retrieved from reference TRBV5-1 and TRBJ1-1, is KAGVTQTPRYLIKTRGQQVTLSCSPISGHRSVSWYQQTPGQGLQFLFEYFSETQRNKGNFPGRFSGRQFSNSRSEMNVSTLELGDSALYLCASSLDDWGTEAFFGQGTRLTVV.

This clonotype was detected many times. The genes are TRBV5-1 and TRBJ2-3; TRBD2 agrees at 12 bases. The J segment lost 0 bases and the V segment lost 3 bases, leaving 8 bases of the junction unmatched. Germline V CDR1 and CDR2: SGHRS, YFSETQ. There are 18 residues in the CDR3. In DNA, the CDR3 is TGCGCCAGCAGCTCCTTAGGACTAGCGGGGTTTAGCACAGATACGCAGTATTTT. Translating it yields CASSSLGLAGFSTDTQYF.

The chain is built from TRBV10-1 and TRBJ2-2; 10 positions match TRBD2. The CDR3 has 16 residues. Germline lookup yields CDR1 WNHNN and CDR2 SYGVQD (reference sequence). The V segment lost 6 bases and the J segment 1 base; nucleotides outside the gene matches: 5. The CDR3: CASSLAGAGNTGELFF. For the CDR3, the DNA is TGCGCCAGCAGCCTAGCGGGGGCCGGGAACACCGGGGAGCTGTTTTTT.

The chain links TRBV5-1 to TRBJ1-4; 9 bases align to TRBD1. V trimming: 5 bases; J trimming: 8 bases; junction bases outside the gene matches: 10. Per germline, CDR1 SGHRS and CDR2 YFSETQ. This CDR3 is built from 15 residues. The CDR3 DNA reads TGCGCCAGCAGAACTCCGGGACAGGGCTTGGAAAAACTGTTTTTT. As protein: CASRTPGQGLEKLFF.

The chain joins TRBV5-5 to TRBJ2-3; the D gene is possibly TRBD2 (5 bases). CDR1 SGHKS and CDR2 YYEKEE come from the germline V gene (reference sequence). V was cut by 0 bases and J by 4 bases, with 12 bases left in between. The CDR3 is 15 amino acids. CDR3 coding DNA: TGTGCCAGCAGCTTGGCTAGCCTAAACGCAGATACGCAGTATTTT. Amino acid sequence: CASSLASLNADTQYF.

This clonotype came up many times. This sequence joins TRBV7-9 and TRBJ1-1, with D unresolved. This CDR3 comprises 14 residues. With 3 bases removed from V and 0 bases from J, the gap between germline ends came to 8 bases. Germline CDR1 SEHNR, CDR2 FQNEAQ (reference sequence). CDR3 nucleotides: TGTGCCAGCAGCTTTTGGGCCTTGAACACTGAAGCTTTCTTT. This translates into CASSFWALNTEAFF. The entire variable domain, with the rest obtained from reference TRBV7-9 and TRBJ1-1, is as follows: DTGVSQNPRHKITKRGQNVTFRCDPISEHNRLYWYRQTLGQGPEFLTYFQNEAQLEKSRLLSDRFSAERPKGSFSTLEIQRTEQGDSAMYLCASSFWALNTEAFFGQGTRLTVV.